This TCR beta chain was sequenced during a study of blood T cell repertoires in COVID-19. The data were produced by immunoSEQ multiplex PCR, yet TCRdb's version contains in-frame clones alone and is incomplete. Of around 250,000 clones listed, about four fifths are singletons. V was pared by 6 bases and J by 0 bases, with 14 bases between. This CDR3 comprises 15 residues. The germline V gene encodes CDR1 KGHSH and CDR2 LQKENI. This clone was observed a single time. The source is a middle-aged man with active or convalescent COVID-19. The V gene is TRBV18, the J gene TRBJ1-1, with a possible D match to TRBD1 (5 bases). Sequencing was done on a sample of peripheral blood. The CDR3 protein is CASSNQGGLNTEAFF. Written as DNA, the CDR3 is TGTGCCAGCTCCAACCAGGGTGGATTGAACACTGAAGCTTTCTTT.